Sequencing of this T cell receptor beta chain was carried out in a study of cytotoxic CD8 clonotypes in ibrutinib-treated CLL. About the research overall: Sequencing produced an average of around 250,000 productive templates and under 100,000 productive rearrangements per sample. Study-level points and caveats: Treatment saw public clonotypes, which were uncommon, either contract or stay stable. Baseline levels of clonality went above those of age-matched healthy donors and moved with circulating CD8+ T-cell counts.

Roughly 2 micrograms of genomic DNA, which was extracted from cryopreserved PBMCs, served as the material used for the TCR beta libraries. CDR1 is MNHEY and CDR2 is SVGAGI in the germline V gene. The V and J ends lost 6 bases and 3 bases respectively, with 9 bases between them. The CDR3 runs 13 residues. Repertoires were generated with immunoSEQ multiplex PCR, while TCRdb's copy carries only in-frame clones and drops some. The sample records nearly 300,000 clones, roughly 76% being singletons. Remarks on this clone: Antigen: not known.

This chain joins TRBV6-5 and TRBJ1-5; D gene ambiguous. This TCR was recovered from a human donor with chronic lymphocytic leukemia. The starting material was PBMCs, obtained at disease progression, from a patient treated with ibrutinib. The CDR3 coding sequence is TGTGCCAGCAGAAGGACCCCCAATCAGCCCCAGCATTTT. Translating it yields CASRRTPNQPQHF.